The sample holds a few counts of the clone carrying this T cell receptor (beta chain). What it binds is unknown. The data derive from a study of response to subunit inactivated influenza vaccine. Study conclusions and caveats: Each seasonal influenza vaccination recruits few new T cells, the authors suggested.

The CDR3 spans 15 residues. The V end was cut by 0 bases, the J end by 0 bases, with 8 bases between. MiXCR, run by TCRdb on the RT-PCR reads, gives a single entry per CDR3 protein. Found here are 280,000 or so distinct CDR3 sequences, 21% of them singletons; the top ten hold roughly 10%. This TCR derives from a man in his fifties or sixties who received an inactivated influenza vaccine. Source: PBMCs from blood, taken less than 22 months after vaccination. The rearrangement links TRBV12-3 or TRBV12-4 to TRBJ1-2; D call uncertain. The DNA of the CDR3 is TGTGCCAGCAGTTTAGCGAGGCTGACTAACTATGGCTACACCTTC. Translating gives CASSLARLTNYGYTF.